This T cell receptor beta chain originates from a study of T cells of healthy individuals. CDR1 is SGHNT, CDR2 YYREEE, per germline (reference sequence). This CDR3 has 15 residues. V was shortened by 4 bases and J by 10 bases, with 23 bases between the two germline ends. TCRdb reprocessed the 5' RACE reads via MiXCR and lists one record per CDR3 protein. This repertoire shows 65,000 to 90,000 distinct CDR3 sequences, 5% found once; its top ten account for approximately 8%. The chain couples TRBV5-4 to TRBJ1-1; no clear D. The TCR was taken from a female donor in good health. This CDR3 is CASSARAANAKPAFF. The CDR3, as DNA: TGTGCCAGCAGCGCAAGGGCCGCTAACGCCAAGCCAGCTTTCTTT.